The rows below give T cell receptor beta chains drawn from one sample of a study of shared clonotypes between healthy human individuals. TCRdb's copy holds only in-frame clones and misses some; the assay was immunoSEQ multiplex PCR. The profile shows some 800,000 clones, 90% to 95% of them singletons. Material for sequencing was naive CD8+ T cells sorted from blood. The source is a man under 40 in good health. The CDR3 runs from the conserved cysteine through the conserved F or W. The D gene is left open where the match is weak. Size values are once, few and many counts, or a class for expanded clones, and some rows have none.

clone_size | j_call | v_call | d_call | cdr3_aa | cdr3_nt
NA | TRBJ1-1 | TRBV11-2 | NA | CASSTPGALMNTEAFF | TGTGCCAGCAGCACGCCGGGGGCCCTCATGAACACTGAAGCTTTCTTT
once | TRBJ2-7 | TRBV14 | TRBD2 | CASSPGLAAYEQYF | TGTGCCAGCAGCCCGGGACTAGCGGCCTACGAGCAGTACTTC
NA | TRBJ2-1 | TRBV9 | TRBD2 | CASSDSTSRYNEQFF | TGTGCCAGCAGCGACTCGACTAGCCGCTACAATGAGCAGTTCTTC
NA | TRBJ1-2 | TRBV11-2 | TRBD1 | CASSTGTDNYGYTF | TGTGCCAGCAGCACCGGGACAGACAACTATGGCTACACCTTC
NA | TRBJ2-1 | TRBV19 | TRBD2 | CASRGPSGRSEQFF | TGTGCCAGTAGGGGGCCTAGCGGGAGATCTGAGCAGTTCTTC
NA | TRBJ2-2 | TRBV9 | NA | CASRAVTGELFF | TGTGCCAGCAGGGCCGTTACCGGGGAGCTGTTTTTT
NA | TRBJ2-7 | TRBV29-1 | TRBD1 | CSVVDRGLREQYF | TGCAGCGTTGTGGACAGGGGGCTGAGGGAGCAGTACTTC
NA | TRBJ2-7 | TRBV5-1 | NA | CASGPGTITRDEQYF | TGCGCCAGCGGCCCCGGGACGATAACTAGGGACGAGCAGTACTTC
NA | TRBJ2-5 | TRBV28 | NA | CASSSSGALRQETQYF | TGTGCCAGCAGTTCATCCGGGGCGCTACGGCAAGAGACCCAGTACTTC
NA | TRBJ1-1 | TRBV7-8 | NA | CASSAGHKNTEAFF | TGTGCCAGCAGCGCTGGACATAAGAACACTGAAGCTTTCTTT
NA | TRBJ2-1 | TRBV7-2 | TRBD2 | CASSLLLAGVPPYNEQFF | TGTGCCAGCAGCTTACTTCTAGCGGGGGTTCCCCCCTACAATGAGCAGTTCTTC
once | TRBJ2-1 | TRBV5-1 | NA | CASSLLLQDEQFF | TGCGCCAGCAGCTTATTACTACAGGATGAGCAGTTCTTC
NA | TRBJ2-7 | TRBV7-9 | NA | CASNVGGSDEQYF | TGTGCCAGCAACGTAGGAGGGTCTGACGAGCAGTACTTC
NA | TRBJ2-1 | TRBV7-9 | TRBD2 | CASSLLAGVSYNEQFF | TGTGCCAGCAGCTTACTAGCGGGAGTGTCGTACAATGAGCAGTTCTTC
NA | TRBJ2-7 | TRBV7-9 | NA | CASINPDSPYEQYF | TGTGCCAGCATCAACCCTGACAGTCCCTACGAGCAGTACTTC
NA | TRBJ2-1 | TRBV14 | TRBD2 | CASSHDLLAGSYNEQFF | TGTGCCAGCAGCCACGACCTTCTAGCGGGATCCTACAATGAGCAGTTCTTC
NA | TRBJ2-2 | TRBV6-1 | NA | CASSTGLVGELFF | TGTGCCAGCAGCACAGGACTCGTCGGGGAGCTGTTTTTT
NA | TRBJ2-7 | TRBV7-9 | NA | CASSSPDSTSLYEQYF | TGTGCCAGCAGCTCGCCGGACAGTACTTCACTCTACGAGCAGTACTTC
NA | TRBJ2-1 | TRBV5-1 | TRBD1 | CASSLLGTGVEQFF | TGCGCCAGCAGCTTGTTGGGTACAGGGGTTGAGCAGTTCTTC
NA | TRBJ1-2 | TRBV27 | TRBD1 | CASSLMPGGNYGYTF | TGTGCCAGCAGTTTAATGCCAGGGGGGAACTATGGCTACACCTTC
NA | TRBJ1-1 | TRBV5-5 | NA | CASRGGHTNTEAFF | TGTGCCAGCAGGGGGGGCCACACGAACACTGAAGCTTTCTTT
NA | TRBJ2-7 | TRBV7-8 | NA | CASSLERQVVPYEQYF | TGTGCCAGCAGCTTAGAACGACAGGTCGTTCCCTACGAGCAGTACTTC
NA | TRBJ2-7 | TRBV4-2 | TRBD2 | CASSQAKAYVAGNSYEQYF | TGTGCCAGCAGCCAAGCTAAAGCCTACGTAGCGGGCAACTCCTACGAGCAGTACTTC
NA | TRBJ2-7 | TRBV29-1 | TRBD2 | CSVLAGYYEQYF | TGCAGCGTCCTAGCGGGATACTACGAGCAGTACTTC
NA | TRBJ2-4 | TRBV27 | NA | CASAPQFHNGNIQYF | TGTGCCAGCGCGCCCCAGTTCCACAACGGGAACATTCAGTACTTC
NA | TRBJ2-6 | TRBV30 | NA | CAWRMGTGANVLTF | TGTGCCTGGAGAATGGGTACTGGGGCCAACGTCCTGACTTTC
NA | TRBJ2-7 | TRBV19 | TRBD1 | CASSTYSGTGVDEQYF | TGTGCCAGTAGTACCTACTCCGGGACAGGGGTGGACGAGCAGTACTTC
NA | TRBJ2-1 | TRBV27 | NA | CASSFVGGDEQFF | TGTGCCAGCAGTTTTGTAGGGGGGGATGAGCAGTTCTTC
NA | TRBJ2-7 | TRBV5-1 | NA | CASSLVGGGSYEQYF | TGCGCCAGCAGCTTGGTCGGAGGGGGCTCCTACGAGCAGTACTTC
NA | TRBJ2-7 | TRBV12-1 | NA | CASSPKFGRCRYEQYF | TGTGCCAGCAGCCCCAAATTCGGCCGTTGCAGGTACGAGCAGTACTTC
once | TRBJ2-3 | TRBV2 | NA | CASPGGTSTDTQYF | TGTGCCAGCCCGGGCGGGACAAGCACAGATACGCAGTATTTT
NA | TRBJ1-5 | TRBV4-1 | TRBD1 | CASADRGDQPQHF | TGCGCCAGCGCCGACAGGGGGGATCAGCCCCAGCATTTT